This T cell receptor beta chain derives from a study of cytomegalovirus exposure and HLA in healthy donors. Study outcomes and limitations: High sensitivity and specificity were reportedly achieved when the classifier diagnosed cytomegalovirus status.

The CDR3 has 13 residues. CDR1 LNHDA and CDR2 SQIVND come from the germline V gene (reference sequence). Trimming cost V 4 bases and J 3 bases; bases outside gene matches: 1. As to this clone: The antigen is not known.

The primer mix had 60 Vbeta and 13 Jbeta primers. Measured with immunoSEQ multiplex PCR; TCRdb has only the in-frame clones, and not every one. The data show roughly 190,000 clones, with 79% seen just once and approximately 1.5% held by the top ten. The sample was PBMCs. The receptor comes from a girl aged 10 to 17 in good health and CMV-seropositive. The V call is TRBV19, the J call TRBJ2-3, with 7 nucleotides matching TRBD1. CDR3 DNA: TGTGCCAGTAGTAAACAGGGGACAGATACGCAGTATTTT. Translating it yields CASSKQGTDTQYF. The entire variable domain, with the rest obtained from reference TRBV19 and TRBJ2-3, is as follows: DGGITQSPKYLFRKEGQNVTLSCEQNLNHDAMYWYRQDPGQGLRLIYYSQIVNDFQKGDIAEGYSVSREKKESFPLTVTSAQKNPTAFYLCASSKQGTDTQYFGPGTRLTVL.